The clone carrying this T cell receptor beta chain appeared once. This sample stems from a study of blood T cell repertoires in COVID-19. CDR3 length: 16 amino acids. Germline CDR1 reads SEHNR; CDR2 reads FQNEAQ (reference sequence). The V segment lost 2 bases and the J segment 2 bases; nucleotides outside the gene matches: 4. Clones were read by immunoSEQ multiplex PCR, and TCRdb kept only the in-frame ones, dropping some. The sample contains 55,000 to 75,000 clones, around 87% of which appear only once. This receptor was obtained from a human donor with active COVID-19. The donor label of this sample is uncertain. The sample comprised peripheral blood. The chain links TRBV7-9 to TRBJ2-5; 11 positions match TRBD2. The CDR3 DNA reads TGTGCCAGCAGCTTAATAGCGGGAGGGCCTCAAGAGACCCAGTACTTC. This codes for CASSLIAGGPQETQYF.